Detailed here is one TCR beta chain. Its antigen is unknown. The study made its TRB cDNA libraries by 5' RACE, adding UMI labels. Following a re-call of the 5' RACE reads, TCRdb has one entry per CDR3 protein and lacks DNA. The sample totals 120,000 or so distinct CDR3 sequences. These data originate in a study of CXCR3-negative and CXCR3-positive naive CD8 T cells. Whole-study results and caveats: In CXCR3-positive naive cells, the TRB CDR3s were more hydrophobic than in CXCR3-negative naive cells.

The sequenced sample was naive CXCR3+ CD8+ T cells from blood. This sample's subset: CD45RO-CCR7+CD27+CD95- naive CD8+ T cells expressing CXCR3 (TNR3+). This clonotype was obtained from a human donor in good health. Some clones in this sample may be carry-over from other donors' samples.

This CDR3 reads CASSDLAGGSNEQFF. The V call is TRBV12-3 or TRBV12-4, the J call TRBJ2-1; TCRdb outputs TRBD2, but without DNA this stays unchecked. This CDR3 comprises 15 residues.